This TCR beta chain was documented in a study of T cells in localized non-small cell lung cancer. Overall study findings and caveats: Because sequencing included only one region (of the tumor), heterogeneity remains possible. A median of roughly 52 of the top 100 tumor clones appeared in adjacent lung, which was paired and uninvolved. Uninvolved nearby lung showed the greatest T cell clonality, exceeding that found in tumor. Greater blood T cell density accompanied longer overall survival.

With regard to this clone: Its target is unknown.

The data were produced by immunoSEQ multiplex PCR, yet TCRdb's version contains in-frame clones alone and is incomplete. Counted here are about 28,000 clones, 92% occurring once; the ten biggest clones make up approximately 3.9%. The CDR3 is 13 amino acids. The ends were cut back, 6 bases at V and 7 bases at J, with 15 bases in the middle. Germline V gene data show CDR1 as SEHNR and CDR2 as FQNEAQ (reference sequence). Sequenced here: peripheral blood mononuclear cells, sampled before any cancer treatment. The TCR was taken from a woman between 40 and 69 years old with stage III lung adenocarcinoma. The genes are TRBV7-9 and TRBJ1-2; possibly TRBD1 for D (6 bases). The CDR3 nucleotides are TGTGCCAGCAGGCCGGCAGGGGCGGGTGGCTACACCTTC. This encodes CASRPAGAGGYTF.